This passage covers 8 T cell receptor beta chains from one sample sequenced in a study of cytomegalovirus exposure and HLA in healthy donors. Data came from immunoSEQ multiplex PCR; TCRdb stores just in-frame clones and leaves some out. The sample shows some 190,000 clones, roughly 86% of them seen only once. The sample was PBMCs. Source of these receptors: a man aged 25-45 years in good health and CMV-seropositive.

The chain combines TRBV30 with TRBJ1-2; D is unclear. In germline, CDR1 is GTSNPN, CDR2 SVGIG (reference sequence). V was shortened by 5 bases and J by 7 bases, with 8 bases between the two germline ends. The length of the CDR3 is 10 residues. This CDR3 reads CAWSRGGYTF. The CDR3 DNA follows: TGTGCCTGGTCACGGGGTGGCTACACCTTC. Looking up the rest from reference TRBV30 and TRBJ1-2 gives the full variable domain: SQTIHQWPATLVQPVGSPLSLECTVEGTSNPNLYWYRQAAGRGLQLLFYSVGIGQISSEVPQNLSASRPQDRQFILSSKKLLLSDSGFYLCAWSRGGYTFGSGTRLTVV.

The rearrangement joins TRBV2 to TRBJ1-5, with 7 bases that match TRBD1. The CDR3 runs to 14 residues. V gave up 5 bases and J gave up 4 bases; unmatched junction bases: 5. Looked up from germline, CDR1 is SNHLY and CDR2 is FYNNEI. The CDR3 DNA reads TGTGCCAGCAGTCCTACAGGGGCAAATCAGCCCCAGCATTTT. It yields the protein CASSPTGANQPQHF.

In this sample, this clone turned up once. The rearrangement links TRBV7-2 to TRBJ1-1; no firm D call. V was pared by 1 base and J by 0 bases, with 9 bases between. Per germline, CDR1 SGHTA and CDR2 FQGNSA. The CDR3 covers 15 residues. CDR3 residues: CASSLEAVMNTEAFF. The DNA of the CDR3 is TGTGCCAGCAGCTTAGAAGCAGTTATGAACACTGAAGCTTTCTTT. Variable domain in full (rest from reference TRBV7-2 and TRBJ1-1): GAGVSQSPSNKVTEKGKDVELRCDPISGHTALYWYRQSLGQGLEFLIYFQGNSAPDKSGLPSDRFSAERTGGSVSTLTIQRTQQEDSAVYLCASSLEAVMNTEAFFGQGTRLTVV.

V is TRBV19 and J is TRBJ1-2; 11 bases map to TRBD1. The CDR3 loop spans 15 amino acids. The J segment lost 3 bases and the V segment lost 6 bases, leaving 6 bases of the junction unmatched. The germline gives CDR1 LNHDA, CDR2 SQIVND (reference sequence). Here the CDR3 DNA reads TGTGCCAGTAGCCTCGGGACAGGGGGGGACTATGGCTACACCTTC. Translation gives CASSLGTGGDYGYTF. Together with reference TRBV19 and TRBJ1-2, the CDR3 gives the full variable domain: DGGITQSPKYLFRKEGQNVTLSCEQNLNHDAMYWYRQDPGQGLRLIYYSQIVNDFQKGDIAEGYSVSREKKESFPLTVTSAQKNPTAFYLCASSLGTGGDYGYTFGSGTRLTVV.

The chain is built from TRBV11-1 and TRBJ1-1; 9 bases agree with TRBD1. The germline CDR1 and CDR2 sequences are SGHAT and FQDESV (reference sequence). Trimming at V came to 5 bases and at J to 3 bases, leaving 10 bases not matched to a gene. CDR3 length: 16 amino acids. CDR3 DNA: TGTGCCAGCAGCGAGCCTCGACAGGGGGAGGACACTGAAGCTTTCTTT. This codes for CASSEPRQGEDTEAFF.

The chain joins TRBV18 to TRBJ1-5; no reliable D call. V lost 1 base and J 1 base, leaving 8 bases between the germline ends. Looked up from germline, CDR1 is KGHSH and CDR2 is LQKENI. The CDR3 loop spans 15 amino acids. CDR3 loop: CASSPQGASNQPQHF. The CDR3 nucleotides read TGTGCCAGCTCACCACAGGGTGCGAGCAATCAGCCCCAGCATTTT.

The V gene is TRBV11-2, the J gene TRBJ1-1; the D is unclear. V was pared by 5 bases and J by 1 base, with 14 bases between. CDR3 length equals 15 residues. CDR1 is SGHAT, CDR2 FQNNGV, per germline. CDR3 sequence (DNA): TGTGCCAGCAGCCCCCTCTCGGGCCGGAACACTGAAGCTTTCTTT. It codes for CASSPLSGRNTEAFF.

The chain couples TRBV30 to TRBJ2-1, with D perhaps matching TRBD2 (5 bases). V lost 7 bases and J lost 0, with 7 bases in between. There are 12 residues in the CDR3. Germline values: CDR1 GTSNPN, CDR2 SVGIG (reference sequence). This CDR3 is CAFTSSYNEQFF. The CDR3 DNA is TGTGCCTTCACTAGCTCCTACAATGAGCAGTTCTTC.